This TCR beta chain comes out of a study of T cell changes during pregnancy in multiple sclerosis. Using immunoSEQ multiplex PCR, the repertoire was profiled, and TCRdb retains in-frame clones only, with some absent. The profile covers about 40,000 clones, with more than 80% appearing a single time and 1% to 1.5% taken by the ten largest. This CDR3 contains 15 residues. The V segment lost 10 bases and the J segment 1 base; nucleotides outside the gene matches: 10. Germline lookup yields CDR1 ENHRY and CDR2 SYGVKD. Source: peripheral blood, taken before pregnancy. The chain links TRBV10-3 to TRBJ2-5; 9 bases are a match to TRBD2. The sequence was obtained from a female donor with multiple sclerosis, enrolled in a pregnancy study. CDR3 bases: TGTGCCACCCGTGATGGCGGGAGGGGCCAAGAGACCCAGTACTTC. Its translation is CATRDGGRGQETQYF.